Detailed here is one T cell receptor (beta chain). Building of the TCR beta libraries involved iRepertoire HTBI primers and Arm-PCR of CDR3 regions. Each CDR3 protein is one row after TCRdb ran MiXCR on the multiplex PCR reads. Of approximately 440,000 distinct CDR3 sequences listed, about 20% were seen once; the top ten hold around 26%. These data are taken from a study of regulatory T cells in long-lasting Graves disease. The germline CDR1 and CDR2 sequences are SGHRS and YFSETQ. Trimming at V came to 3 bases and at J to 0 bases, leaving 3 bases not matched to a gene. The CDR3 runs 16 residues. Time point meaning: persistent/refractory GD, antithyroid drugs over 5 years with positive TRAb. RNA from PBMCs was the source of the TCR library.

This specimen was peripheral blood mononuclear cells (PBMCs), taken when the disease was refractory, from a patient treated with antithyroid drugs. The V and J genes are TRBV5-1 and TRBJ2-6, with 7 bases aligning to TRBD1. The receptor was isolated from a female donor with Graves disease. The CDR3 region is CASSSGQTSGANVLTF. In DNA form, the CDR3 reads TGCGCCAGCAGCTCGGGACAGACCTCTGGGGCCAACGTCCTGACTTTC.